Below are 20 T cell receptor beta chains sequenced from a single sample in a study of long-term antiretroviral therapy in people with HIV. Survey-level resolution applied to immunoSEQ assay v3.0. Measured with immunoSEQ multiplex PCR; TCRdb has only the in-frame clones, and not every one. This table holds tens of thousands of clones, 90% found once. Sequenced material: unsorted PBMCs, taken more than 5 years after starting antiretroviral therapy. The receptors here all came from a middle-aged woman with HIV.

This chain joins TRBV11-2 and TRBJ2-6, with D tentatively TRBD1 (5 bases). Trimming cost V 4 bases and J 4 bases, with 14 bases left between them. Per germline, CDR1 SGHAT and CDR2 FQNNGV. The CDR3 loop spans 16 amino acids. The CDR3 DNA reads TGTGCCAGCAGCTCTCAAATGGGGCACGGGGCCAACGTCCTGACTTTC. This translates into CASSSQMGHGANVLTF.

The chain is built from TRBV28 and TRBJ2-7; 7 nucleotides match TRBD1. The germline V gene encodes CDR1 MDHEN and CDR2 SYDVKM. This CDR3 contains 17 residues. V dropped 2 bases and J dropped 2; count of bases not matched to a gene: 12. This chain's CDR3 is CASSLTPEGQLTYEQYF. The CDR3 nucleotides are TGTGCCAGCAGTTTAACCCCCGAGGGACAGCTGACCTACGAGCAGTACTTC.

The J gene is TRBJ1-5, the V gene TRBV30; tentative D call: TRBD1 (6 bases). The CDR3 is 15 amino acids. The V end was cut by 4 bases, the J end by 6 bases, with 19 bases between. The germline CDR1 and CDR2 sequences are GTSNPN and SVGIG (reference sequence). The CDR3 sequence is CAWTRQDLGGQPQHF. In DNA, the CDR3 is TGTGCCTGGACCAGACAGGACCTAGGCGGTCAGCCCCAGCATTTT.

This rearrangement joins TRBV29-1 to TRBJ2-1; the match to TRBD2 covers 11 bases. Trimming at V came to 4 bases and at J to 4 bases, leaving 9 bases not matched to a gene. The CDR3 length is 16 residues. The germline V gene encodes CDR1 SQVTM and CDR2 ANQGSEA. The CDR3, as DNA: TGCAGCGTTGTATCACAACTAGCGGGGGCTTACAATGAGCAGTTCTTC. It yields the protein CSVVSQLAGAYNEQFF.

The genes are TRBV5-4 and TRBJ2-2, with 10 bases identical to TRBD1. The CDR3 extends over 16 amino acids. The junction had 5 bases not matched to a gene; V was cut back by 1 base and J by 5 bases. Germline values: CDR1 SGHNT, CDR2 YYREEE (reference sequence). The CDR3 reads CASSLTGTGDTGELFF. The CDR3 region has the DNA TGTGCCAGCAGCTTGACCGGGACAGGGGATACCGGGGAGCTGTTTTTT. Supplemented by reference TRBV5-4 and TRBJ2-2, the full variable domain reads ETGVTQSPTHLIKTRGQQVTLRCSSQSGHNTVSWYQQALGQGPQFIFQYYREEENGRGNFPPRFSGLQFPNYSSELNVNALELDDSALYLCASSLTGTGDTGELFFGEGSRLTVL.

The chain has TRBV5-6 and TRBJ2-7, with TRBD1 matching 9 bases. Trimming at V came to 2 bases and at J to 5 bases, leaving 11 bases not matched to a gene. This CDR3 spans 16 amino acids. Per germline, CDR1 SGHDT and CDR2 YYEEEE. DNA of the CDR3: TGTGCCAGCAGCTTAGTTGTTTCACAGGGGGCGGACGAGCAGTACTTC. Protein sequence: CASSLVVSQGADEQYF. The full variable domain, rest sourced from reference TRBV5-6 and TRBJ2-7, is DAGVTQSPTHLIKTRGQQVTLRCSPKSGHDTVSWYQQALGQGPQFIFQYYEEEERQRGNFPDRFSGHQFPNYSSELNVNALLLGDSALYLCASSLVVSQGADEQYFGPGTRLTVT.

The V and J genes are TRBV27 and TRBJ2-1; 7 nucleotides match TRBD2. The germline CDR1 and CDR2 sequences are MNHEY and SMNVEV (reference sequence). The CDR3 runs 16 residues. The J segment lost 0 bases and the V segment lost 2 bases, leaving 4 bases of the junction unmatched. The CDR3 here is CASSLRSSGSYNEQFF. Written as DNA, the CDR3 is TGTGCCAGCAGTTTAAGGTCTAGCGGCTCCTACAATGAGCAGTTCTTC.

This rearrangement joins TRBV11-3 to TRBJ1-6, with D perhaps TRBD1 (5 bases). V lost 5 bases, J lost 10 bases, and 9 bases lay in between. Germline V lookup: CDR1 SGHNT, CDR2 YENEEA. This CDR3 spans 12 amino acids. As DNA, the CDR3 is TGTGCCAGCAGCGTGGGGGGATCACCCCTCCACTTT. It encodes CASSVGGSPLHF.

The gene calls are TRBV6-5 and TRBJ2-7; no definite D call. The CDR3 runs to 15 residues. V was clipped by 8 bases and J by 6 bases, with 23 bases between them. Germline V gives CDR1 MNHEY, CDR2 SVGAGI. Written as DNA, the CDR3 is TGTGCCAGCCAATCTTCCTCCGGGCTAACCCTCGAGCAGTACTTC. It yields the protein CASQSSSGLTLEQYF.

The chain uses TRBV14 and TRBJ2-1, with TRBD2 as a possible D gene (6 bases). CDR1 is SGHDN, CDR2 FVKESK, per germline. V was pared by 6 bases and J by 3 bases, with 9 bases between. The CDR3 contains 13 residues. This chain's CDR3 is CASRSGLYNEQFF. CDR3 nucleotide sequence: TGTGCCAGCAGAAGCGGGCTCTACAATGAGCAGTTCTTC.

The CDR3 nucleotides are TGTGCCAGCATTACCGAGGGGGCTGGGGCCAACGTCCTGACTTTC. Its translation: CASITEGAGANVLTF. This sequence joins TRBV28 and TRBJ2-6; D possibly corresponds to TRBD1 (6 bases). CDR1 and CDR2 (germline): MDHEN, SYDVKM. V lost 7 bases, J lost 2 bases, and 12 bases lay in between. The CDR3 runs 15 residues.

V gene TRBV7-2 combines with J gene TRBJ1-2; possibly TRBD1 for D (5 bases). This CDR3 has 14 residues. The germline V gene encodes CDR1 SGHTA and CDR2 FQGNSA. Trimming took off 0 bases at V and 5 bases at J, with 10 bases between the two ends. The CDR3 sequence: CASSLAVGEYGYTF. The CDR3 DNA follows: TGTGCCAGCAGCTTAGCTGTAGGGGAATATGGCTACACCTTC.

The chain employs TRBV6-5 and TRBJ1-2; 7 nucleotides line up with TRBD1. With 3 bases clipped from V and 6 bases from J, the junction kept 7 bases outside the gene matches. CDR1 is MNHEY, CDR2 SVGAGI, per germline. The CDR3 is 14 residues long. DNA for the CDR3: TGTGCCAGCAGTTATAGGGGGCAGGACCATGGCTACACCTTC. Translated, it gives CASSYRGQDHGYTF.

The sample holds a few counts of this clone. The chain recombines TRBV27 with TRBJ2-1, with 8 bases matching TRBD2. The junction had 12 bases not matched to a gene; V was cut back by 2 bases and J by 15 bases. The CDR3 sequence is 14 residues long. Germline V gives CDR1 MNHEY, CDR2 SMNVEV (reference sequence). The CDR3 is CASSLGPGLVSWFF. The CDR3 DNA follows: TGTGCCAGCAGTTTAGGTCCGGGACTAGTCTCTTGGTTCTTC.

This CDR3 is CASSRRKGQENTEAFF. The CDR3 bases are TGTGCCAGCAGCCGAAGAAAGGGACAGGAGAACACTGAAGCTTTCTTT. The chain carries TRBV11-3 and TRBJ1-1; 8 positions agree with TRBD1. V gave up 5 bases and J gave up 1 base; unmatched junction bases: 9. CDR3 length: 16 amino acids. CDR1 SGHNT and CDR2 YENEEA come from the germline V gene.

The chain recombines TRBV6-6 with TRBJ2-3; 14 bases are a match to TRBD2. V was clipped by 2 bases and J by 6 bases; unmatched bases: 1. The length of the CDR3 is 15 residues. Germline V gives CDR1 MNHNY, CDR2 SVGAGI (reference sequence). The CDR3 region is CASSYRTSGGDTQYF. The CDR3 DNA reads as TGTGCCAGCAGTTACCGGACTAGCGGGGGGGATACGCAGTATTTT.

This sequence joins TRBV19 and TRBJ2-1, with a possible D match to TRBD1 (5 bases). The germline CDR1 and CDR2 sequences are LNHDA and SQIVND (reference sequence). This CDR3 region has 16 residues. V dropped 5 bases and J dropped 6 bases, with 20 bases sitting between them. CDR3 in DNA: TGTGCCAGTAGTCGTTACGAGACCTCTACAGGCAATGAGCAGTTCTTC. Translated: CASSRYETSTGNEQFF.

This chain joins TRBV18 and TRBJ2-3; the D gene is possibly TRBD1 (5 bases). CDR3 length: 15 amino acids. Germline CDR1 is KGHSH and CDR2 is LQKENI. V gave up 4 bases and J gave up 1 base, with 12 bases separating them. The CDR3 loop reads CASSRGPTGTDTQYF. DNA for the CDR3: TGTGCCAGCTCACGGGGCCCAACTGGCACAGATACGCAGTATTTT.

The V and J genes are TRBV9 and TRBJ2-5; D unresolved. Germline CDR1 and CDR2: SGDLS and YYNGEE. This CDR3 is built from 16 residues. The ends were cut back, 4 bases at V and 0 bases at J, with 16 bases in the middle. CDR3 DNA sequence: TGTGCCAGCAGCTCACGAGACGAAACGTACCAAGAGACCCAGTACTTC. Protein sequence: CASSSRDETYQETQYF.

The chain links TRBV6-5 to TRBJ1-1; D remains unclear. This CDR3 spans 15 amino acids. Trimming shortened V by 0 bases and J by 4 bases, and 12 bases separated the two germline ends. Per the germline V gene, CDR1 is MNHEY and CDR2 is SVGAGI. Written as DNA, the CDR3 is TGTGCCAGCAGTTACTCGACCCACAGTTTCACTGAAGCTTTCTTT. Translating gives CASSYSTHSFTEAFF.